These T cell receptor beta chains were read from a single sample in a study of shared clonotypes between healthy human individuals. Clones were sequenced by immunoSEQ multiplex PCR, and TCRdb holds only the in-frame ones, with some missing. The table has some 2 million clones, 95% seen once; the top ten hold 0.13%. Sample: naive CD4+ T cells sorted from blood. Source of these receptors: a man aged 18 to 35 in good health. The CDR3 runs from the conserved cysteine through the conserved F or W. A D gene is named only where the DNA matches it firmly. Not all rows give a size; the values are once, few, many and, for expanded clones, a class.

clone_size j_call d_call v_call cdr3_aa cdr3_nt
- TRBJ1-1 - TRBV2 CASSRDAFTEAFF TGTGCCAGCAGCCGAGACGCCTTCACTGAAGCTTTCTTT
- TRBJ2-5 TRBD2 TRBV5-4 CASSLAGYRGSQETQYF TGTGCCAGCAGCTTGGCCGGTTATCGCGGGAGTCAAGAGACCCAGTACTTC
- TRBJ1-3 - TRBV27 CASKQANSGNTIYF TGTGCCAGCAAGCAGGCTAACTCTGGAAACACCATATATTTT
- TRBJ2-5 - TRBV7-3 CASSPGAQETQYF TGTGCCAGCAGCCCGGGGGCCCAAGAGACCCAGTACTTC
once TRBJ2-6 TRBD1 TRBV9 CASSDRDSLLSNVLTF TGTGCCAGCAGCGACCGGGACAGCCTTTTATCCAACGTCCTGACTTTC
- TRBJ2-2 TRBD2 TRBV11-3 CASSWSGLHTGELFF TGTGCCAGCAGCTGGTCGGGACTACACACCGGGGAGCTGTTTTTT
- TRBJ1-6 TRBD1 TRBV28 CASSSGGQGDSPLHF TGTGCCAGCAGTTCGGGGGGACAGGGCGATTCACCCCTCCACTTT
- TRBJ2-3 - TRBV7-2 CASSFPTDTQYF TGTGCCAGCAGCTTTCCAACAGATACGCAGTATTTT
- TRBJ2-7 - TRBV4-1 CASSQDLGSGGEQYF TGCGCCAGCAGCCAAGATCTCGGCTCCGGCGGCGAGCAGTACTTC
- TRBJ2-7 TRBD2 TRBV5-1 CASSYGTSGPTYEQYF TGCGCCAGCAGCTACGGGACTAGCGGACCTACCTACGAGCAGTACTTC
- TRBJ2-7 TRBD1 TRBV6-1 CASRLEGQGLFEQYF TGTGCCAGCAGACTGGAGGGACAGGGGCTTTTCGAGCAGTACTTC
once TRBJ2-4 - TRBV7-8 CASSPPPLLAKNIQYF TGTGCCAGCAGCCCCCCTCCCTTGCTTGCCAAAAACATTCAGTACTTC
- TRBJ2-1 - TRBV29-1 CSVGRLDNEQFF TGCAGCGTGGGACGACTAGACAATGAGCAGTTCTTC
- TRBJ1-1 - TRBV11-2 CASSSTTGNTEAFF TGTGCCAGCAGCAGTACGACAGGGAACACTGAAGCTTTCTTT
- TRBJ2-7 - TRBV11-2 CASRLGLLYEQYF TGTGCCAGTCGTTTGGGCCTTCTCTACGAGCAGTACTTC
- TRBJ1-2 - TRBV27 CASSLSGNYGYTF TGTGCCAGCAGTTTATCCGGGAACTATGGCTACACCTTC
- TRBJ2-7 - TRBV27 CASSPQTGYSSYEQYF TGTGCCAGCAGTCCGCAGACAGGATATAGCTCCTACGAGCAGTACTTC
- TRBJ1-6 TRBD1 TRBV5-6 CASSPRTGGRGSPLHF TGTGCCAGCAGCCCTCGGACAGGGGGCAGGGGTTCACCCCTCCACTTT
- TRBJ1-3 - TRBV7-9 CASKALGNTIYF TGTGCCAGCAAGGCCCTCGGAAACACCATATATTTT
- TRBJ2-7 TRBD1 TRBV7-2 CASSLSGQGLYEQYF TGTGCCAGCAGCTTATCGGGACAGGGGTTGTACGAGCAGTACTTC
- TRBJ2-1 - TRBV18 CASSPQTAYIEQFF TGTGCCAGCTCACCACAAACAGCATACATTGAGCAGTTCTTC
- TRBJ2-4 - TRBV5-6 CASTSGGTLLGNIQYF TGTGCCAGCACCAGTGGTGGGACGCTACTCGGGAACATTCAGTACTTC
- TRBJ1-6 TRBD1 TRBV4-3 CASSQVKTGQNSPLHF TGCGCCAGCAGCCAAGTTAAGACAGGGCAGAATTCACCCCTCCACTTT
- TRBJ2-7 TRBD2 TRBV11-3 CASRTSGKIYEQYF TGTGCCAGCAGGACGAGCGGGAAGATCTACGAGCAGTACTTC
- TRBJ2-1 TRBD2 TRBV5-4 CASSLDRGGRDEQFF TGTGCCAGCAGCTTGGACCGGGGGGGTAGGGATGAGCAGTTCTTC
- TRBJ2-7 - TRBV11-2 CASSSGRASVEQYF TGTGCCAGCAGCTCGGGGCGGGCTTCGGTCGAGCAGTACTTC
- TRBJ1-2 - TRBV5-8 CASSLSPRGYTF TGTGCCAGCAGCTTGTCTCCTCGGGGCTACACCTTC